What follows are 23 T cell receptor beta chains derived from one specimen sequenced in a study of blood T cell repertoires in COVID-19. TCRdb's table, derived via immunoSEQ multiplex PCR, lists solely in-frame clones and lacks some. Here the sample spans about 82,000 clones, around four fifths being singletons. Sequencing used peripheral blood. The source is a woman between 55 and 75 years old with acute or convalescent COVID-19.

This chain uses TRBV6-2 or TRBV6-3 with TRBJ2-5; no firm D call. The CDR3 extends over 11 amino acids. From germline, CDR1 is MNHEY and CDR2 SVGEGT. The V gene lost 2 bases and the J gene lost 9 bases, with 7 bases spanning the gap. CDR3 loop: CASSYQVAQYF. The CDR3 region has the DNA TGTGCCAGCAGTTACCAGGTGGCCCAGTACTTC.

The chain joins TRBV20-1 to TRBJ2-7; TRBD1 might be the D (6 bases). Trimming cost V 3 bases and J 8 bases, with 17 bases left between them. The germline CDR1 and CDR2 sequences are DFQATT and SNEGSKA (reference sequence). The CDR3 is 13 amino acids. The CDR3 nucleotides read TGCAGTGCTAGTTCAGGACAGATCTCCCAGCAGTACTTC. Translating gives CSASSGQISQQYF.

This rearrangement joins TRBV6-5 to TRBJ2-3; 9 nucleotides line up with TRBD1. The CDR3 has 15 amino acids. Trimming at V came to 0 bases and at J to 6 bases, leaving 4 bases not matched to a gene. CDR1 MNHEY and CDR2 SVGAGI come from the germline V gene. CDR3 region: CASSYSGTGMDTQYF. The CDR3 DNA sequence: TGTGCCAGCAGTTACTCCGGGACAGGGATGGATACGCAGTATTTT.

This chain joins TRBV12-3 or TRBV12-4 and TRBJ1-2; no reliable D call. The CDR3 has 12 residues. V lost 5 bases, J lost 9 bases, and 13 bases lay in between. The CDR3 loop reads CASSLGGESYTF. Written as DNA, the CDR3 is TGTGCCAGCAGTCTAGGCGGGGAAAGCTACACCTTC.

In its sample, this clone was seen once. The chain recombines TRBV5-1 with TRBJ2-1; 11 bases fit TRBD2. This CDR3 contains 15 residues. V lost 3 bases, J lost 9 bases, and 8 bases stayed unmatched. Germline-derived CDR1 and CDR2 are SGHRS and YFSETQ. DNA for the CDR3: TGCGCCAGCAGCTCGCTCCCGGGACTAGCGGCTGAGCAGTTCTTC. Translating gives CASSSLPGLAAEQFF. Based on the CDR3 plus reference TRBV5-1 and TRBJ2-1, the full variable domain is KAGVTQTPRYLIKTRGQQVTLSCSPISGHRSVSWYQQTPGQGLQFLFEYFSETQRNKGNFPGRFSGRQFSNSRSEMNVSTLELGDSALYLCASSSLPGLAAEQFFGPGTRLTVL.

The CDR3 region is CASSHRAWTGNIQYF. CDR3 DNA sequence: TGTGCCAGCAGCCATAGAGCGTGGACAGGAAACATTCAGTACTTC. The gene calls are TRBV3-1 (or the pseudogene TRBV3-2) and TRBJ2-4; TRBD1 matches at 7 bases. J was trimmed by 6 bases and V by 3 bases; bases with no gene match: 8. The length of the CDR3 is 15 residues. Germline CDR1 reads LGHDT; CDR2 reads YNNKEL (reference sequence).

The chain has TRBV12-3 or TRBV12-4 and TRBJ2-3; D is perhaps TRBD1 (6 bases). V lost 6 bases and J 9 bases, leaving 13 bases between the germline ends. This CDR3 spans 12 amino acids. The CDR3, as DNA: TGTGCCAGCAGCAGAGACAGGATCACGCAGTATTTT. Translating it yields CASSRDRITQYF.

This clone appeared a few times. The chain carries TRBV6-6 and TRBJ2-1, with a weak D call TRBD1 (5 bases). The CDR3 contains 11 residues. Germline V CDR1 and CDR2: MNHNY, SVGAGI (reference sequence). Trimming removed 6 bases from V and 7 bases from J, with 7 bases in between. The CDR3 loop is CASRQGNEQFF. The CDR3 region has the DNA TGTGCCAGCAGGCAGGGAAATGAGCAGTTCTTC.

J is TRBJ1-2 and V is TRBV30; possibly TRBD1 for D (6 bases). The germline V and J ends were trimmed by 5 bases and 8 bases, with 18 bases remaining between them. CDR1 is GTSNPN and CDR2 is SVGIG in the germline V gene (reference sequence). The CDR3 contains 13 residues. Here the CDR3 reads CAWATTRGGGYTF. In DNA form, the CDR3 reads TGTGCCTGGGCTACGACCAGGGGAGGGGGCTACACCTTC.

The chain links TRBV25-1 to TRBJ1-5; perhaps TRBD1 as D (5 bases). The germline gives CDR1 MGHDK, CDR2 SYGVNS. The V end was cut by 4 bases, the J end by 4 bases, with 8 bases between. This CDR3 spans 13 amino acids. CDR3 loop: CASSGGGNQPQHF. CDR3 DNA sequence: TGTGCCAGCAGTGGGGGGGGAAATCAGCCCCAGCATTTT.

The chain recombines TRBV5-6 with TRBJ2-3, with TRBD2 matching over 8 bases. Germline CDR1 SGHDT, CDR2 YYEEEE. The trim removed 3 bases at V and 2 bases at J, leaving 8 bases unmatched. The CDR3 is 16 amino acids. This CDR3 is CASSSYQRGITDTQYF. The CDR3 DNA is TGTGCCAGCAGCTCGTACCAGCGGGGGATCACAGATACGCAGTATTTT.

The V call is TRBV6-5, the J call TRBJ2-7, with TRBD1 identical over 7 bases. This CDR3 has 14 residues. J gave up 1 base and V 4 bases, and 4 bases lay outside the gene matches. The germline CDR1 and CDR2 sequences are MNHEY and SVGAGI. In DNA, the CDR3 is TGTGCCAGCAGTTGGGGACAGTTTTCCTACGAGCAGTACTTC. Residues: CASSWGQFSYEQYF.

The CDR3 DNA is TGTGCCTGGAGTGTACAGGGCATGAGTGGGGCCAACGTCCTGACTTTC. It translates to CAWSVQGMSGANVLTF. This sequence joins TRBV30 and TRBJ2-6; D is possibly TRBD1 (6 bases). CDR3 length equals 16 residues. Deletions cut 0 bases from V and 3 bases from J, with 12 bases between. Germline CDR1 GTSNPN, CDR2 SVGIG (reference sequence).

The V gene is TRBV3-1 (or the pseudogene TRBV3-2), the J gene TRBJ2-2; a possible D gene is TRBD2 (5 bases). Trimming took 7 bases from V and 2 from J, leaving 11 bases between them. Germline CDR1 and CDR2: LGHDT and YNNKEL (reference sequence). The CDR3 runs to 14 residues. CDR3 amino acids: CASTRGSNTGELFF. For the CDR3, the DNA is TGTGCCAGCACCCGAGGGAGTAACACCGGGGAGCTGTTTTTT.

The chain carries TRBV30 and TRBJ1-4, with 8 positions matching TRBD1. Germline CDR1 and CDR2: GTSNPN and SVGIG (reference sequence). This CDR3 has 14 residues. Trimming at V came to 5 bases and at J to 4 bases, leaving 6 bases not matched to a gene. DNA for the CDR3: TGTGCCTGGGGGGTACAGGGGGGTAATGAAAAACTGTTTTTT. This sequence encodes CAWGVQGGNEKLFF.

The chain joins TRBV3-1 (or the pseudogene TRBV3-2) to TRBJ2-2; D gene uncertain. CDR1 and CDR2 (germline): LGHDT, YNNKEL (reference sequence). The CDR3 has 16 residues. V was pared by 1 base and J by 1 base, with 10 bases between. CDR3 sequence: CASSQAKPRNTGELFF. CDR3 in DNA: TGTGCCAGCAGCCAAGCCAAGCCAAGGAACACCGGGGAGCTGTTTTTT.

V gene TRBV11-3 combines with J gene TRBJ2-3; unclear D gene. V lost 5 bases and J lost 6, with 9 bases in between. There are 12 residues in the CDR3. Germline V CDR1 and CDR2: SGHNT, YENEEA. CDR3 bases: TGTGCCAGCAGCCGTGACGGGGATACGCAGTATTTT. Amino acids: CASSRDGDTQYF.

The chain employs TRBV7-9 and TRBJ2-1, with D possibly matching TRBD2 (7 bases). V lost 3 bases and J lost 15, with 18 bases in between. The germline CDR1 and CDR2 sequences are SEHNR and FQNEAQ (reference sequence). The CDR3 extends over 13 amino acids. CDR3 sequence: CASSLLTGGNGFF. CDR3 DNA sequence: TGTGCCAGCAGCTTGCTTACGGGGGGCAACGGGTTCTTC. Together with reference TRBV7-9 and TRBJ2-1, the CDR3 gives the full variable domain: DTGVSQNPRHKITKRGQNVTFRCDPISEHNRLYWYRQTLGQGPEFLTYFQNEAQLEKSRLLSDRFSAERPKGSFSTLEIQRTEQGDSAMYLCASSLLTGGNGFFGPGTRLTVL.

The CDR3 region has the DNA TGTGCCAGCAGCTTAGGGGGACAGCCTAGCAATCAGCCCCAGCATTTT. This codes for CASSLGGQPSNQPQHF. This rearrangement joins TRBV7-2 to TRBJ1-5, with 7 bases fitting TRBD1. Germline V gene sequence: CDR1 SGHTA, CDR2 FQGNSA. The CDR3 loop spans 16 amino acids. J gave up 0 bases and V 1 base, and 3 bases lay outside the gene matches.

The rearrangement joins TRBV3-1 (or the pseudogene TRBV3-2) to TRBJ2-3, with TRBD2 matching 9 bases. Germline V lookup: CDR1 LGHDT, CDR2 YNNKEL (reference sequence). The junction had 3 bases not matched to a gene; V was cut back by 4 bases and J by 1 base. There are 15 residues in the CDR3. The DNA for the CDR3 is TGTGCCAGCAGCCGCTTAGCGGGAGGCACAGATACGCAGTATTTT. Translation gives CASSRLAGGTDTQYF.

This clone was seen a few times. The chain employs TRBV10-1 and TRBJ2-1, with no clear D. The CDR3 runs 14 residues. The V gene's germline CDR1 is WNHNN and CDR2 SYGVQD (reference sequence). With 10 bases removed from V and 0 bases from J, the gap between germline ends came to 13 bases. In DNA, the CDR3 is TGCGCCACCAAGAGAGAGAGCTCCTACAATGAGCAGTTCTTC. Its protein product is CATKRESSYNEQFF.

CDR3 sequence: CASSAGTSGAADTQYF. Here the CDR3 DNA reads TGCGCCAGCAGTGCCGGGACTAGCGGGGCCGCAGATACGCAGTATTTT. This chain joins TRBV5-1 and TRBJ2-3; 13 nucleotides line up with TRBD2. Trimming cost V 5 bases and J 4 bases; bases outside gene matches: 7. CDR1 and CDR2 (germline): SGHRS, YFSETQ. CDR3 size: 16 residues.

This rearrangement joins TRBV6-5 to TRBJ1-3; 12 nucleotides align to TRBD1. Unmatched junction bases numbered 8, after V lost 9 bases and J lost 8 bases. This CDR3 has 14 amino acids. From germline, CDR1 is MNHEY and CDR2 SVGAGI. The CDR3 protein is CARGRGQGAYTIYF. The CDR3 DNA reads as TGTGCCAGGGGCAGGGGACAGGGGGCCTACACCATATATTTT.